Shown below are 28 T cell receptor beta chains from a single sample sequenced in a study of T cells after yellow fever vaccination (dated by TCRdb to about 2019). The treatment or condition label of this sample denotes: live attenuated yellow fever vaccine strain. Library construction relied on 5' RACE. The instrument was an Illumina NovaSeq 6000. TCRdb trimmed the raw reads at Q25, called clones with MiXCR and kept productive beta chains. Under each unique CDR3 protein, matching rows form one entry showing the most common genes and DNA. Present in this sample are about 220,000 distinct CDR3 sequences, 3% to 3.5% of which were seen just once. The leading ten clones occupy roughly 3.2% of the sample. The sample was CD4+ T cells sorted from PBMCs, taken 10 days after the yellow fever booster vaccination. These receptors were taken from a man between 18 and 29 years old who received the YFV17D yellow fever vaccine.

At least ten counts were recorded for this clonotype. V gene TRBV7-2 combines with J gene TRBJ2-7; 7 bases line up with TRBD2. V lost 6 bases, J lost 6 bases, and 14 bases stayed unmatched. The germline V gene has CDR1 SGHTA and CDR2 FQGNSA. The CDR3 length is 15 residues. The CDR3 sequence: CASSLNRRDYSEQYF. The CDR3 nucleotides read TGTGCCAGCAGTCTCAACCGCAGGGACTACTCCGAGCAGTACTTC.

This clonotype was recorded at least ten times. The chain couples TRBV12-3 or TRBV12-4 to TRBJ2-3; 9 bases are shared with TRBD2. The V segment lost 7 bases and the J segment 6 bases; nucleotides outside the gene matches: 8. CDR3 length: 14 residues. This CDR3 reads CASTTRAGGDTQYF. CDR3 bases: TGTGCCAGCACCACAAGGGCGGGAGGGGATACGCAGTATTTT.

This clonotype showed up just a few times. A much larger clone differs from this one at a single base, so this may be a read error. The V call is TRBV7-2, the J call TRBJ1-2, with D maybe TRBD1 (5 bases). Germline CDR1 SGHTA, CDR2 FQGNSA. The V end was cut by 5 bases, the J end by 2 bases, with 9 bases between. The CDR3 is 13 amino acids. This CDR3 reads CASSPDNNYGYTF. The CDR3, as DNA: TGTGCCAGCAGCCCGGACAACAACTATGGCTACACCTTC.

This clonotype was seen at least ten times. The chain carries TRBV5-6 and TRBJ1-2; 11 bases line up with TRBD1. The CDR3 has 15 residues. V trimming: 4 bases; J trimming: 5 bases; junction bases outside the gene matches: 7. Germline lookup yields CDR1 SGHDT and CDR2 YYEEEE. CDR3 residues: CASSPGTGGLYGYTF. The CDR3 DNA reads TGTGCCAGCAGCCCCGGGACAGGGGGACTTTATGGCTACACCTTC.

This clonotype was observed at least ten times. The V gene is TRBV5-6, the J gene TRBJ2-6; D is uncertain. Germline V gene data show CDR1 as SGHDT and CDR2 as YYEEEE. The CDR3 extends over 16 amino acids. Trimming left V 2 bases short and J 0 bases short, with 9 bases between. CDR3 sequence (DNA): TGTGCCAGCAGCTTAGGAGTGAGCTCTGGGGCCAACGTCCTGACTTTC. Amino acid sequence: CASSLGVSSGANVLTF.

This clonotype has at least ten counts. The chain has TRBV7-2 and TRBJ2-7; no clear D gene. Germline assignment: CDR1 SGHTA and CDR2 FQGNSA. Trimming took off 3 bases at V and 6 bases at J, with 9 bases between the two ends. The CDR3 length is 12 residues. The CDR3 here is CASSFVAAEQYF. The CDR3 nucleotides read TGTGCCAGCAGCTTTGTTGCAGCCGAGCAGTACTTC.

This clonotype turned up a few times. This rearrangement joins TRBV7-2 to TRBJ2-5; D gene ambiguous. CDR3 length: 13 residues. V gave up 6 bases and J gave up 4 bases, with 12 bases separating them. From germline, CDR1 is SGHTA and CDR2 FQGNSA. CDR3 in amino acids: CASSFGALETQYF. CDR3 sequence (DNA): TGTGCCAGCAGTTTCGGAGCTTTAGAGACCCAGTACTTC.

As regards this clonotype: A much bigger clone sits one base away, suggesting this may be a read error. This sequence joins TRBV5-1 and TRBJ2-1, with TRBD1 identical over 8 bases. Germline CDR1 SGHRS, CDR2 YFSETQ. Trimming at V came to 7 bases and at J to 2 bases, leaving 8 bases not matched to a gene. This CDR3 has 15 residues. The CDR3 loop reads CASCSTGDTYNEQFF. For the CDR3, the DNA is TGCGCCAGCTGCTCGACAGGGGATACCTACAATGAGCAGTTCTTC.

This clonotype turned up a few times. The chain has TRBV7-3 and TRBJ2-7; D may correspond to TRBD1 or TRBD2 (6 bases each). The germline gives CDR1 SGHTA, CDR2 FQGTGA. V was shortened by 7 bases and J by 2 bases, with 18 bases between the two germline ends. CDR3 length: 15 residues. The CDR3 nucleotides are TGTGCCAGCAATCTCCGGAGGGGGGAGACCTACGAGCAGTACGTC. The encoded protein is CASNLRRGETYEQYV.

This clonotype was detected many times. The chain carries TRBV20-1 and TRBJ2-7; TRBD2 is a possible D gene (7 bases). The ends were cut back, 0 bases at V and 9 bases at J, with 15 bases in the middle. The germline gives CDR1 DFQATT, CDR2 SNEGSKA (reference sequence). There are 13 residues in the CDR3. In DNA form, the CDR3 reads TGCAGTGCTAGAGATGTGGGGGGGCGCGCGCAGTACGTC. Translation: CSARDVGGRAQYV.

This clonotype was detected ten times or more. This rearrangement joins TRBV24-1 to TRBJ2-5; D perhaps matches TRBD2 (6 bases). This CDR3 has 13 residues. The V gene's germline CDR1 is KGHDR and CDR2 SFDVKD. With 4 bases removed from V and 1 base from J, the gap between germline ends came to 6 bases. CDR3 sequence (DNA): TGTGCCACCAGTGACGGGAGCCAAGAGACCCAGTACTTC. Translated, it gives CATSDGSQETQYF.

This clonotype was seen many times. J is TRBJ2-4 and V is TRBV11-2; D perhaps matches TRBD1 (6 bases). Germline V gives CDR1 SGHAT, CDR2 FQNNGV. V lost 8 bases and J lost 0, with 11 bases in between. CDR3 length: 14 amino acids. CDR3 region: CASGHRVAKNIQYF. DNA for the CDR3: TGTGCCAGCGGTCACAGGGTAGCCAAAAACATTCAGTACTTC.

This clonotype was counted only a few times. The chain couples TRBV3-1 to TRBJ1-5; D call uncertain. Germline CDR1 is LGHDT and CDR2 is YNNKEL (reference sequence). The CDR3 contains 13 residues. The V end was cut by 0 bases, the J end by 7 bases, with 7 bases between. The CDR3: CASSQDLRQPQHF. The CDR3 DNA reads as TGTGCCAGCAGCCAAGATCTCCGCCAGCCCCAGCATTTT.

This clonotype was recorded a few times. The V gene is TRBV19, the J gene TRBJ1-1; a possible D gene is TRBD1 (5 bases). The CDR3 is made up of 14 amino acids. Trimming stripped 2 bases from V and 3 bases from J, with 10 bases between. From germline, CDR1 is LNHDA and CDR2 SQIVND (reference sequence). CDR3 sequence reads: CASSIRGRDTEAFF. In DNA form, the CDR3 reads TGTGCCAGTAGTATAAGGGGCCGGGACACTGAAGCTTTCTTT.

Ten or more counts support this clonotype. The rearrangement joins TRBV21-1 to TRBJ2-7; the tabulated D call, TRBD2, remains unverified against the DNA. TRBV21-1 is labeled a pseudogene. The length of the CDR3 is 9 residues. CDR3 coding DNA: TGTGCGCTGGAGGACGAGCAGTACGTC. It specifies CALEDEQYV.

In this sample, this clonotype turned up many times. The chain uses TRBV10-3 and TRBJ2-3; D might be TRBD1 or TRBD2, each matching 5 bases. Trimming cost V 3 bases and J 3 bases, with 13 bases left between them. Germline values: CDR1 ENHRY, CDR2 SYGVKD. This CDR3 comprises 15 residues. The CDR3 region has the DNA TGTGCCATCAGTGACTCCCAGGGCGGGACAGATACGCAGTATTTT. Translating gives CAISDSQGGTDTQYF.

At least ten counts were recorded for this clonotype. The chain combines TRBV7-6 with TRBJ2-5; D remains ambiguous. Germline CDR1 and CDR2: SGHVS and FNYEAQ. The CDR3 covers 14 residues. Trimming stripped 1 base from V and 5 bases from J, with 11 bases between. The DNA of the CDR3 is TGTGCCAGCAGCTTAGGTAGCTGGGCGGAGACCCAGTACTTC. Translating it yields CASSLGSWAETQYF.

The chain links TRBV5-1 to TRBJ2-5, with D uncertain. From germline, CDR1 is SGHRS and CDR2 YFSETQ. The ends were cut back, 7 bases at V and 2 bases at J, with 9 bases in the middle. The CDR3 is 12 amino acids. The CDR3 is CASQEPQETQYF. CDR3 nucleotides: TGCGCCAGCCAGGAACCTCAAGAGACCCAGTACTTC.

This clonotype was counted ten times or more. The chain couples TRBV12-3 or TRBV12-4 to TRBJ1-2; D is possibly TRBD1 (5 bases). V was clipped by 4 bases and J by 6 bases, with 12 bases between them. This CDR3 contains 13 residues. The CDR3 DNA is TGTGCCAGCAGTTCAGGAGGGGATAATGGCTACACCTTC. This encodes CASSSGGDNGYTF.

This clonotype was seen many times. The rearrangement links TRBV12-3 or TRBV12-4 to TRBJ2-7; D is unresolved. V shed 4 bases and J shed 3 bases, with 16 bases lying between them. The CDR3 spans 15 residues. The CDR3 nucleotides are TGTGCCAGCAGTTCGCCGGACGTCCGATACTACGAGCAGTACTTC. Protein product: CASSSPDVRYYEQYF.

Comment on this clonotype: A junction end diverges from the germline sequence, so it may reflect a read error. The rearrangement links TRBV5-1 to TRBJ2-7, with a tentative D call TRBD1 (5 bases). Germline-derived CDR1 and CDR2 are SGHRS and YFSETQ. There are 15 residues in the CDR3. This CDR3 is CASSLEGAGNNEQYF. CDR3 nucleotide sequence: TGCGCCAGCAGTTTGGAAGGGGCCGGCAATAACGAGCAGTACTTC.

This chain uses TRBV4-2 with TRBJ2-3, with 7 nucleotides matching TRBD2. Germline values: CDR1 LGHNA, CDR2 YNFKEQ. J lost 1 base, V lost 3 bases, and 7 bases had no gene match. CDR3 length: 16 residues. CDR3 region: CASSHGGGDRTDTQYF. As DNA, the CDR3 is TGTGCCAGCAGCCATGGGGGGGGGGACCGCACAGATACGCAGTATTTT.

This chain connects TRBV6-5 to TRBJ1-4; 7 bases fit TRBD1. Germline assignment: CDR1 MNHEY and CDR2 SVGAGI. J lost 7 bases, V lost 1 base, and 6 bases had no gene match. This CDR3 has 15 amino acids. The CDR3 loop reads CASSYFTGAGEKLFF. Written as DNA, the CDR3 is TGTGCCAGCAGTTACTTTACAGGGGCGGGTGAAAAACTGTTTTTT.

At least ten counts were recorded for this clonotype. A read error may account for a junction end that differs from germline. The genes are TRBV7-2 and TRBJ2-5; D uncertain. The germline CDR1 and CDR2 sequences are SGHTA and FQGNSA. The CDR3 loop spans 12 amino acids. CDR3: CASSLGRETQYF. CDR3 nucleotide sequence: TGCGCCAGCAGTCTCGGGCGGGAGACCCAGTACTTC.

This chain uses TRBV15 with TRBJ2-2; D possibly corresponds to TRBD2 (5 bases). Trimming cost V 1 base and J 1 base, with 10 bases left between them. The CDR3 runs to 16 residues. Germline-derived CDR1 and CDR2 are LNHNV and YYDKDF (reference sequence). Here the CDR3 DNA reads TGTGCCACCAGCAGAGTTCGGGGAAAGAACACCGGGGAGCTGTTTTTT. Its protein is CATSRVRGKNTGELFF.

This chain connects TRBV5-5 to TRBJ1-2; D is undetermined. V was shortened by 4 bases and J by 4 bases, with 11 bases between the two germline ends. Germline CDR1 is SGHKS and CDR2 is YYEKEE (reference sequence). The CDR3 extends over 13 amino acids. Here the CDR3 reads CASSLGPFYGYTF. DNA for the CDR3: TGTGCCAGCAGCCTGGGTCCGTTCTATGGCTACACCTTC.

This chain connects TRBV21-1 to TRBJ2-3; the DNA was not used to check the table's D call, TRBD2. TRBV21-1 is assigned pseudogene status. This CDR3 is built from 17 residues. CDR3 loop: CASSKAGSLSDTDTQYF. The CDR3 DNA is TGTGCCAGCAGCAAAGCGGGGAGTCTCTCAGACACAGATACGCAGTATTTT.

At least ten counts were recorded for this clonotype. In this CDR3 the conserved last residue, phenylalanine or tryptophan, is missing, so a read error is likely. The limits of the CDR3 on the DNA are not certain, so only TCRdb's listed CDR3 is given. The rearrangement joins TRBV14 to TRBJ2-7; TRBD2, as called in the table, went unchecked against the DNA. The CDR3 has 11 residues if both end residues are counted. Per the germline V gene, CDR1 is SGHDN and CDR2 is FVKESK. This CDR3 reads CASSQDLLTSD.